Listed below are T cell receptor beta chains from one sample, sequenced in a study of graft-versus-host responses after intestinal transplantation. Profiled with immunoSEQ multiplex PCR; TCRdb holds only in-frame clones, not every one. The data hold some 87,000 clones, with 80% to 95% observed a single time. These TCRs' antigens remain unknown. The sample consisted of unstimulated CD4+ T cells sorted from spleen or lymph node cells, taken before intestinal transplant. The receptor set was obtained from a human donor who received an intestinal transplant. Both conserved end residues are part of each CDR3. A D gene is named only where the DNA matches it firmly. Clone size is shown for a subset of rows, as once, few, many or a class of expanded clone.

>TRBD2|NA|TRBV28|TRBJ2-3
CASTGSGRAGQYF
TGTGCCAGCACGGGTAGCGGGAGGGCGGGGCAGTATTTT
>NA|NA|TRBV2|TRBJ1-1
CASVTGVTPEAFF
TGTGCCAGCGTAACAGGCGTCACCCCAGAAGCTTTCTTT
>NA|NA|TRBV25-1|TRBJ2-5
CASSEFMRETQYF
TGTGCCAGCAGTGAATTTATGCGAGAGACCCAGTACTTC
>NA|NA|TRBV19|TRBJ2-2
CASSPRGSYTGELFF
TGTGCCAGTAGCCCAAGGGGTTCGTACACCGGGGAGCTGTTTTTT
>TRBD2|NA|TRBV25-1|TRBJ2-1
CASSDPASGKNEQFF
TGTGCCAGCAGTGACCCGGCTAGCGGGAAAAATGAGCAGTTCTTC
>TRBD1|NA|TRBV7-7|TRBJ2-1
CASSPGTGGNERFF
TGTGCCAGCAGCCCCGGGACAGGGGGCAATGAGCGGTTCTTC
>TRBD2|NA|TRBV7-9|TRBJ2-1
CASSSPGTSGRRDEQFF
TGTGCCAGCAGCTCCCCGGGGACTAGCGGGAGGAGGGATGAGCAGTTCTTC
>NA|NA|TRBV2|TRBJ1-4
CASTGNRYQNEKLFF
TGTGCCAGCACTGGAAACAGATACCAGAATGAAAAACTGTTTTTT
>NA|NA|TRBV19|TRBJ2-2
CASSLGTTNTGELLF
TGTGCCAGTAGTCTCGGGACAACGAACACCGGGGAGCTGCTTTTT
>TRBD1|NA|TRBV6-4|TRBJ1-5
CASSEDRGQPQHF
TGTGCCAGCAGTGAAGACAGGGGACAGCCCCAGCATTTT
>NA|NA|TRBV10-2|TRBJ2-1
CASRIRDSRGNEQFF
TGCGCCAGTCGGATTCGGGACTCGAGGGGCAATGAGCAGTTCTTC
>TRBD2|NA|TRBV28|TRBJ2-2
CASRTPSGNAGELFF
TGTGCCAGCAGGACCCCGAGCGGGAACGCCGGGGAGCTGTTTTTT
>NA|NA|TRBV9|TRBJ2-5
CASGGGQGLKTQYF
TGTGCCAGCGGGGGAGGGCAGGGGTTAAAGACCCAGTACTTC
>NA|NA|TRBV5-5|TRBJ1-5
CASSLVLGLSNQPQHF
TGTGCCAGCAGCTTGGTTCTGGGTCTTAGCAATCAGCCCCAGCATTTT
>TRBD1|NA|TRBV11-2|TRBJ2-1
CASSPWTGSYNEQFF
TGTGCCAGCAGCCCCTGGACAGGTTCGTACAATGAGCAGTTCTTC
>TRBD1|NA|TRBV5-1|TRBJ2-7
CASSRGTGDSYEQYF
TGCGCCAGCAGCCGTGGGACAGGGGATTCCTACGAGCAGTACTTC
>NA|NA|TRBV6-1|TRBJ1-2
CATPGKSTNYGYTF
TGTGCCACCCCGGGAAAGTCCACGAACTATGGCTACACCTTC
>NA|NA|TRBV30|TRBJ2-7
CAWSVPYEQYF
TGTGCCTGGAGTGTACCGTACGAGCAGTACTTC
>NA|NA|TRBV18|TRBJ2-7
CASSPGLLHEQYF
TGTGCCAGCTCACCAGGGTTACTCCACGAGCAGTACTTC
>NA|NA|TRBV18|TRBJ2-2
CASSPSGTGELFF
TGTGCCAGCTCACCATCAGGCACCGGGGAGCTGTTTTTT
>NA|NA|TRBV18|TRBJ1-5
CASSPFQNSNQPQHF
TGTGCCAGCTCACCCTTCCAGAATAGCAATCAGCCCCAGCATTTT
>NA|NA|TRBV18|TRBJ1-6
CASSPPGRSSYNSPLHF
TGTGCCAGCTCACCCCCGGGACGGAGCTCCTATAATTCACCCCTCCACTTT
>TRBD1|NA|TRBV2|TRBJ2-7
CATSSQGNSYEQYF
TGTGCCACCTCTTCACAGGGGAACTCCTACGAGCAGTACTTC
>NA|NA|TRBV2|TRBJ2-7
CASSVRAEQYF
TGTGCCAGCAGTGTAAGGGCCGAGCAGTACTTC
>NA|once|TRBV19|TRBJ1-2
CASSREDANYGYTF
TGTGCCAGTAGTCGGGAAGATGCTAACTATGGCTACACCTTC
>TRBD1|NA|TRBV7-8|TRBJ1-1
CASSLPRGTGRAEAFF
TGTGCCAGCAGCTTGCCGCGGGGGACAGGGCGGGCTGAAGCTTTCTTT
>TRBD2|NA|TRBV6-5|TRBJ2-2
CASRPGLAGSGELFF
TGTGCCAGCAGGCCGGGACTAGCGGGTTCCGGGGAGCTGTTTTTT
>NA|NA|TRBV19|TRBJ2-7
CASSTLRGGEQYF
TGTGCCAGTAGTACCCTCCGAGGGGGCGAGCAGTACTTC
>TRBD1|NA|TRBV25-1|TRBJ2-5
CASSEVDRGDGTQYF
TGTGCCAGCAGTGAAGTAGACAGGGGGGACGGGACCCAGTACTTC
>TRBD1|NA|TRBV7-9|TRBJ2-3
CASSLTGGTDTQYF
TGTGCCAGCAGCTTAACAGGGGGCACAGATACGCAGTATTTT
>TRBD1|NA|TRBV19|TRBJ2-7
CASRSTGTGDEQYF
TGTGCCAGTAGGAGCACCGGGACAGGGGACGAGCAGTACTTC